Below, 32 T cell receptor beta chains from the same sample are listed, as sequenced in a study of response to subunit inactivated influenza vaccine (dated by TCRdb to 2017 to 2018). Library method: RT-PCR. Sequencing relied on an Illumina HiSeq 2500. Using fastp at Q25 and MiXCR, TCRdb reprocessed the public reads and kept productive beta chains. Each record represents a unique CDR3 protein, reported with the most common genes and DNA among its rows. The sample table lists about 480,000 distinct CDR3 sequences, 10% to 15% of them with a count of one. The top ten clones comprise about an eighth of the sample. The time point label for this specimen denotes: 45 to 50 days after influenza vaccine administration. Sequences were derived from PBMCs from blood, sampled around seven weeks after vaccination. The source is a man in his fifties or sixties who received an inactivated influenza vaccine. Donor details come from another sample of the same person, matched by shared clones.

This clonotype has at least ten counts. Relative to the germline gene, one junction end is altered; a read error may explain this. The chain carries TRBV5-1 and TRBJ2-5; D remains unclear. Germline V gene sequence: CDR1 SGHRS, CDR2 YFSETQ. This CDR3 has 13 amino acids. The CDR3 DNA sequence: TGTGCCAGCAGTTTAGAGTACCAAGAGACCCAGTACTTC. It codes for CASSLEYQETQYF.

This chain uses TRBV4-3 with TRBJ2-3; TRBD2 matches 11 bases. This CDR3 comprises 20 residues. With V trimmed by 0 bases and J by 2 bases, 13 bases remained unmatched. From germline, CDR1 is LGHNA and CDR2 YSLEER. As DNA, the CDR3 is TGCGCCAGCAGCCAAGACCTTGGACTAGCGGGCCGAACATCCACAGATACGCAGTATTTT. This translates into CASSQDLGLAGRTSTDTQYF.

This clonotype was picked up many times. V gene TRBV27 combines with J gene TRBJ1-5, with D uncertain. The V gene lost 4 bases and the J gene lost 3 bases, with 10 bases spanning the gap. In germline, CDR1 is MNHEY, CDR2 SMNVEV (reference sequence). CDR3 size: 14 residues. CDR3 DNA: TGTGCCAGCAGTTCAGGACGGACCAATCAGCCCCAGCATTTT. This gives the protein CASSSGRTNQPQHF.

Here the CDR3 DNA reads TGTGCCAGCAGTGACAACAGGGGGCGGCCAACAGATACGCAGTATTTT. Translated: CASSDNRGRPTDTQYF. The rearrangement joins TRBV6-2 or TRBV6-3 to TRBJ2-3, with 9 bases lining up with TRBD1. The V and J ends lost 5 bases and 3 bases, in that order; junction bases with no gene match: 9. CDR3 size: 16 residues. Germline V gene sequence: CDR1 MNHEY, CDR2 SVGEGT.

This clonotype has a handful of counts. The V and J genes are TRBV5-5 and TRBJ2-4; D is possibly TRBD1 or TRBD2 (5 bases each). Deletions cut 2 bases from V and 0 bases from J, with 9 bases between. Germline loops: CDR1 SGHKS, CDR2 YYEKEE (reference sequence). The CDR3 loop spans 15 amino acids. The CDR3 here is CASSLIGTAKNIQYF. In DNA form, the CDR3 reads TGTGCCAGCAGCTTAATCGGGACAGCCAAAAACATTCAGTACTTC.

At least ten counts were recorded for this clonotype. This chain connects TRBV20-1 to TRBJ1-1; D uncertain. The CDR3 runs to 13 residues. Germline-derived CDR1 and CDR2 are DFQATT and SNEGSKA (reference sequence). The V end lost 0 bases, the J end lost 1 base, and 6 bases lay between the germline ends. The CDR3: CSARDWGNTEAFF. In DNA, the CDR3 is TGCAGTGCTAGAGATTGGGGGAACACTGAAGCTTTCTTT.

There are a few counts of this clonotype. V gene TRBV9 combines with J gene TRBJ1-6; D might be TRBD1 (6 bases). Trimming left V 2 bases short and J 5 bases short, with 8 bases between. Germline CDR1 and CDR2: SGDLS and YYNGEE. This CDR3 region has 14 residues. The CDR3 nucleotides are TGTGCCAGCAGCGTCGCAGGGGATAATTCACCCCTCCACTTT. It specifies CASSVAGDNSPLHF.

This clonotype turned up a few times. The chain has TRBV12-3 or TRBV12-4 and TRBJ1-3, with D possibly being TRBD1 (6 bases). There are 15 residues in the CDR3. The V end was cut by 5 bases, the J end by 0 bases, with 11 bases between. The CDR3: CASSAGVHSGNTIYF. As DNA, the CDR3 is TGTGCCAGCAGTGCAGGGGTCCACTCTGGAAACACCATATATTTT.

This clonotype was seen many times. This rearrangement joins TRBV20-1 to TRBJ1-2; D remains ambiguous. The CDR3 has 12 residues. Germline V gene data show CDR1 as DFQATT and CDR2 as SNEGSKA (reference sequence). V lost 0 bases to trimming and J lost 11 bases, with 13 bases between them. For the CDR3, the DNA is TGCAGTGCTAGAGATCGGGCAGCTTCTTACACCTTC. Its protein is CSARDRAASYTF.

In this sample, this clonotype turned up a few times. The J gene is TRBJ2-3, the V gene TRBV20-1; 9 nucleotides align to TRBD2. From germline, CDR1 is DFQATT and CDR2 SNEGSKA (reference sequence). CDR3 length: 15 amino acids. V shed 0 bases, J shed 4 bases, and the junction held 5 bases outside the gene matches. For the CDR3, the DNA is TGCAGTGCTAGAGAGAGTAGCGGGAGTTCAGATACGCAGTATTTT. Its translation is CSARESSGSSDTQYF.

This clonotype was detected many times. CDR3 in DNA: TGCAGTGCTAGTAATTCCCCAGGGATATTGACCTTC. As protein: CSASNSPGILTF. The rearrangement joins TRBV20-1 to TRBJ1-2, with TRBD1 as a possible D gene (5 bases). Germline lookup yields CDR1 DFQATT and CDR2 SNEGSKA (reference sequence). The CDR3 has 12 amino acids. Trimming took 3 bases from V and 14 from J, leaving 19 bases between them.

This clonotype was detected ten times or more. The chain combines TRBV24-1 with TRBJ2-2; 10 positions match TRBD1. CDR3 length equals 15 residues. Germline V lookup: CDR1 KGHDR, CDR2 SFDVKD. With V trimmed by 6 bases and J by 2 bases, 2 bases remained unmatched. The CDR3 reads CATSRQGANTGELFF. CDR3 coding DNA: TGTGCCACCAGTCGACAGGGGGCCAACACCGGGGAGCTGTTTTTT.

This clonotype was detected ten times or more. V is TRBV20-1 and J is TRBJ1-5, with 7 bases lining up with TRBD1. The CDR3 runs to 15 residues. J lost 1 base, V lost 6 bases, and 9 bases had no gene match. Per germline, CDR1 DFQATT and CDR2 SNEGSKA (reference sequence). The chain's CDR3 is CSAPLPGGSNQPQHF. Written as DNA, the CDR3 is TGCAGTGCCCCATTGCCAGGGGGGAGCAATCAGCCCCAGCATTTT.

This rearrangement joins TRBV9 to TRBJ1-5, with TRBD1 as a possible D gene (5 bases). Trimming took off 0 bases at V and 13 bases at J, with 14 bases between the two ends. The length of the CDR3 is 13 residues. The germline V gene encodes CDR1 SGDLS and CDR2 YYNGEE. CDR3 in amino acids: CASSVGQGFNQHF. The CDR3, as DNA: TGTGCCAGCAGCGTAGGTCAGGGTTTCAATCAGCATTTT.

CDR3 nucleotides: TGTGCCACCAGCAGGGGACAGGGGCGCGAGCAGTACTTC. Residues: CATSRGQGREQYF. The genes are TRBV15 and TRBJ2-7, with 10 bases that match TRBD1. Germline CDR1 is LNHNV and CDR2 is YYDKDF (reference sequence). Unmatched junction bases numbered 2, after V lost 3 bases and J lost 6 bases. This CDR3 contains 13 residues. The entire variable domain, with the rest obtained from reference TRBV15 and TRBJ2-7, is as follows: DAMVIQNPRYQVTQFGKPVTLSCSQTLNHNVMYWYQQKSSQAPKLLFHYYDKDFNNEADTPDNFQSRRPNTSFCFLDIRSPGLGDTAMYLCATSRGQGREQYFGPGTRLTVT.

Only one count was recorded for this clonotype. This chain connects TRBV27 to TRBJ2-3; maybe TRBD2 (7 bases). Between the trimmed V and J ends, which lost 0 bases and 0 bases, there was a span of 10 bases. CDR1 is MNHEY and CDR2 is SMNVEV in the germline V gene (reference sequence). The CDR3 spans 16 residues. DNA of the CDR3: TGTGCCAGCAGTTTATCCGGGGGGCTGAGCACAGATACGCAGTATTTT. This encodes CASSLSGGLSTDTQYF.

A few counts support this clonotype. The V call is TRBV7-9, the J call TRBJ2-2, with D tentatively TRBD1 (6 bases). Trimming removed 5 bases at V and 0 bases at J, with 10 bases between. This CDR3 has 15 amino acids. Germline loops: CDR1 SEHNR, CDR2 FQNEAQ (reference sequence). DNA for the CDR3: TGTGCCAGCAGCATCGGACAGTCGAACACCGGGGAGCTGTTTTTT. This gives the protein CASSIGQSNTGELFF.

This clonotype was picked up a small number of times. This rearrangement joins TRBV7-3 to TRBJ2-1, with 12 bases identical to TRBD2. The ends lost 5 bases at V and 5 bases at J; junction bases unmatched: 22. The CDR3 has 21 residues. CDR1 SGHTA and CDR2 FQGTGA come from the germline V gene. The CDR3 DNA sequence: TGTGCCAGCAGCCTAAGTCGGGGCGCTGGACTAGCGGGAAAGAGGAACAATGAGCAGTTCTTC. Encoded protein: CASSLSRGAGLAGKRNNEQFF.

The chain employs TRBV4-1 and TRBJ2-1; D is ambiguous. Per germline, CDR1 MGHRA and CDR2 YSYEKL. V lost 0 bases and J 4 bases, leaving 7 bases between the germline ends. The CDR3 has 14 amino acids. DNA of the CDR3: TGCGCCAGCAGCCAAGAACCGGGTTACAATGAGCAGTTCTTC. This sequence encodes CASSQEPGYNEQFF.

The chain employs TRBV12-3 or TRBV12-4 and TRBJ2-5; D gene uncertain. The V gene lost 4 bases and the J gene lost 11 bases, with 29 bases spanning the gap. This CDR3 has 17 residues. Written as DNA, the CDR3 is TGTGCCAGCAGTTCCCGAGAGTTGACACCCAAGAGAAAGGCACAGTACTTC. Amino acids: CASSSRELTPKRKAQYF.

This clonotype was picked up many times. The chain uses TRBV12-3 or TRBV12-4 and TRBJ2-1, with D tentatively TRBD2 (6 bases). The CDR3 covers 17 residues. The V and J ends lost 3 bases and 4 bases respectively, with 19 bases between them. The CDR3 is CASSFSLSGSLYNEQFF. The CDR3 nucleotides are TGTGCCAGCAGTTTCAGCCTCAGCGGGTCCCTATACAATGAGCAGTTCTTC.

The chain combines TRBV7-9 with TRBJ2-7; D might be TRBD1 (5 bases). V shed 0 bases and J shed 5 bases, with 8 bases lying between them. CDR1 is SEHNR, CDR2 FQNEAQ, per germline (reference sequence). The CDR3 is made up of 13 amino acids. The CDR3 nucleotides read TGTGCCAGCAGCTTAGCAGGGGCGGACGAGCAGTACTTC. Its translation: CASSLAGADEQYF. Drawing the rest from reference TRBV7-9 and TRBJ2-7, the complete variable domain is DTGVSQNPRHKITKRGQNVTFRCDPISEHNRLYWYRQTLGQGPEFLTYFQNEAQLEKSRLLSDRFSAERPKGSFSTLEIQRTEQGDSAMYLCASSLAGADEQYFGPGTRLTVT.

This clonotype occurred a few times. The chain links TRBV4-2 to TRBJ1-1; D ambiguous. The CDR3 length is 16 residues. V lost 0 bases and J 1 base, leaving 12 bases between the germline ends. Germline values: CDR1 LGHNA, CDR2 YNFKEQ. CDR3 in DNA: TGTGCCAGCAGCCAAGATCTGTTCACCACGAACACTGAAGCTTTCTTT. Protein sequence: CASSQDLFTTNTEAFF.

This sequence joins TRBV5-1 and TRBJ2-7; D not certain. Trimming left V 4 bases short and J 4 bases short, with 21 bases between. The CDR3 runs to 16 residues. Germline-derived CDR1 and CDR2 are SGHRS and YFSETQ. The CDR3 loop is CASSPHGGPEKYEQYF. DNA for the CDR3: TGCGCCAGCAGCCCTCACGGCGGTCCGGAGAAATACGAGCAGTACTTC.

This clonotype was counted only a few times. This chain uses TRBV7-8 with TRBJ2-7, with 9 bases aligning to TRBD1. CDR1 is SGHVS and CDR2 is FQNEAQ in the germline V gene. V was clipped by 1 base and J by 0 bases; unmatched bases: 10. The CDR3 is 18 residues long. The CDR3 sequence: CASSLEGIGTGNSYEQYF. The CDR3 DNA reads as TGTGCCAGCAGCTTAGAGGGGATTGGGACAGGGAACTCCTACGAGCAGTACTTC.

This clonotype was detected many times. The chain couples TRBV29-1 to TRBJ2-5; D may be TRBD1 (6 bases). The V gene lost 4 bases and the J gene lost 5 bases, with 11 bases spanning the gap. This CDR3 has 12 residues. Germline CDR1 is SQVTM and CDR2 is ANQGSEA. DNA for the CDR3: TGCAGCGTTGTGTTTCAGGGGGAGACCCAGTACTTC. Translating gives CSVVFQGETQYF.

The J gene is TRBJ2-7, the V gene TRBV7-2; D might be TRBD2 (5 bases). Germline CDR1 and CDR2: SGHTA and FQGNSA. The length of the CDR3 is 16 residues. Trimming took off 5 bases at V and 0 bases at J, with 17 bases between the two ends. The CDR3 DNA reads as TGTGCCAGCAGCCATTACGGGGTTAAAAGCTCCTACGAGCAGTACTTC. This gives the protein CASSHYGVKSSYEQYF.

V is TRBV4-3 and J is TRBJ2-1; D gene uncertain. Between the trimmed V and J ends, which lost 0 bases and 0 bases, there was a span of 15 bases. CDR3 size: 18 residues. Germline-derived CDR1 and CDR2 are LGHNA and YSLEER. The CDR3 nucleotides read TGCGCCAGCAGCCAAGACCTGGCGGACCTCAGCTCCTACAATGAGCAGTTCTTC. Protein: CASSQDLADLSSYNEQFF.

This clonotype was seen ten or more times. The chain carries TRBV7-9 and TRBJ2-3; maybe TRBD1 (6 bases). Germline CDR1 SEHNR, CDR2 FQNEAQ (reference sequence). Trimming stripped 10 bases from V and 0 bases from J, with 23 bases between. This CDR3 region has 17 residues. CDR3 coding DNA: TGTGCCACCTTCCCCATGCAGGGGATTGCTAGCACAGATACGCAGTATTTT. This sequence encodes CATFPMQGIASTDTQYF.

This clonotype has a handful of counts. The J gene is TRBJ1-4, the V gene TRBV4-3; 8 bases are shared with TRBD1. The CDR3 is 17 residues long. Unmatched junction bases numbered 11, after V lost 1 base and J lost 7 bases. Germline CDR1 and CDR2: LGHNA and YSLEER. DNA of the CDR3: TGCGCCAGCAGCCAAGGGCTTCTTCAGGGGGCAAGTGAAAAACTGTTTTTT. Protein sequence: CASSQGLLQGASEKLFF.

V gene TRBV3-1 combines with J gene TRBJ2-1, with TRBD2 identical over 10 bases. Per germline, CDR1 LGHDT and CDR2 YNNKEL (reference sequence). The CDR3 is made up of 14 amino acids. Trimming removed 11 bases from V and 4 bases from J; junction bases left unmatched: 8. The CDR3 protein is CASTSGDGYNEQFF. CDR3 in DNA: TGTGCCTCTACTAGCGGGGATGGGTACAATGAGCAGTTCTTC.

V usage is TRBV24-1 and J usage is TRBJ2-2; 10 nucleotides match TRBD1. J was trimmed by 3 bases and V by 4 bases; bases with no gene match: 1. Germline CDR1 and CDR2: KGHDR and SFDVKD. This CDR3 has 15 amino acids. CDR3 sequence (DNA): TGTGCCACCAGTGAAGGGACAGGGGACACCGGGGAGCTGTTTTTT. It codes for CATSEGTGDTGELFF.